A selection of T cell receptor beta chains follows, all from one sample in a study of blood T cells in healthy people across ages. One entry per CDR3 protein results from TCRdb running MiXCR on the 5' RACE reads. Of fewer than 650,000 distinct CDR3 sequences in the sample, about 27% were seen once. The same sample was also used in a study of T cells of mothers and their children.

The sequenced sample consisted of blood. The receptors come from a boy under 10 years old in good health. The CDR3 runs from the conserved cysteine through the conserved F or W. The order of the fields is J gene, V gene, clone size, D gene, CDR3 DNA, CDR3 protein. D genes are given only for firm matches. Size is stated for part of the rows, as once, few or many counts, or as a class when the clone is expanded.

J: TRBJ2-2
V: TRBV15
size: -
D: -
DNA: TGTGCCACCAGCAGAGTGGGACCGAACACCGGGGAGCTGTTTTTT
CDR3: CATSRVGPNTGELFF

J: TRBJ2-2
V: TRBV2
size: -
D: -
DNA: TGTGCCAGCAGCAAGGACAGACCGAACACCGGGGAGCTGTTTTTT
CDR3: CASSKDRPNTGELFF

J: TRBJ1-2
V: TRBV12-3/TRBV12-4
size: -
D: TRBD1
DNA: TGTGCCAGCAGTTATGGACAGGGACGAATTATTAACTATGGCTACACCTTC
CDR3: CASSYGQGRIINYGYTF

J: TRBJ1-2
V: TRBV18
size: few
D: -
DNA: TGTGCCAGCTCACCTCTCGACGGGGGCTATGGCTACACCTTC
CDR3: CASSPLDGGYGYTF

J: TRBJ1-5
V: TRBV5-1
size: -
D: -
DNA: TGCGCCAGCAGCTTGGAAGGGCAACAGCCCCAGCATTTT
CDR3: CASSLEGQQPQHF

J: TRBJ2-3
V: TRBV7-9
size: -
D: -
DNA: TGTGCCAGCAGCCTTCGCCGCCCGATAACTAGCACAGATACGCAGTATTTT
CDR3: CASSLRRPITSTDTQYF

J: TRBJ2-7
V: TRBV3-1
size: few
D: -
DNA: TGTGCCAGCAGCCAACGAGTTCCGACCTACGAGCAGTACTTC
CDR3: CASSQRVPTYEQYF

J: TRBJ2-5
V: TRBV2
size: few
D: -
DNA: TGTGCCAGCATTTTAGGGGAAGAGACCCGGTACTTC
CDR3: CASILGEETRYF

J: TRBJ1-2
V: TRBV24-1
size: -
D: TRBD1
DNA: TGTGCCACCAGTGAAGCCTGGGACAGTAGTAACTATGGCTACACCTTC
CDR3: CATSEAWDSSNYGYTF

J: TRBJ2-5
V: TRBV5-1
size: few
D: TRBD2
DNA: TGCGCCAGCAGGGCAACTAGCGAGCGGCAGACCCAGTACTTC
CDR3: CASRATSERQTQYF

J: TRBJ2-7
V: TRBV4-2
size: -
D: -
DNA: TGTGCCAGCAGCCAAGAGCGGGACGCCTACGAGCAGTACTTC
CDR3: CASSQERDAYEQYF

J: TRBJ2-5
V: TRBV15
size: few
D: -
DNA: TGTGCCACCAGCAGAGTGGGTAAAGAGACCCAGTACTTC
CDR3: CATSRVGKETQYF

J: TRBJ1-4
V: TRBV20-1
size: few
D: -
DNA: TGCAGTGCTGGTTGGACAAGGAATGAAAAACTGTTTTTT
CDR3: CSAGWTRNEKLFF

J: TRBJ1-6
V: TRBV6-5
size: few
D: -
DNA: TGTGCCGTTAAGCAGGGCTATAATTCACCCCTCCACTTT
CDR3: CAVKQGYNSPLHF

J: TRBJ1-2
V: TRBV6-1
size: -
D: -
DNA: TGTGCCAGCAGTGAAAGCGCTGGTGGATATGGCTACACCTTC
CDR3: CASSESAGGYGYTF

J: TRBJ2-7
V: TRBV7-8
size: many
D: -
DNA: TGTGCCAGCAGCTTGTACCGGGACTTTTACGAGCAGTACTTC
CDR3: CASSLYRDFYEQYF

J: TRBJ2-2
V: TRBV5-1
size: -
D: TRBD1
DNA: TGCACCAGCAGCTTGGCCGTGACAGGGGAGAACACCGGGGAGCTGTTTTTT
CDR3: CTSSLAVTGENTGELFF

J: TRBJ2-5
V: TRBV9
size: -
D: TRBD2
DNA: TGTGCCAGCAGCCCCCGAGGGACTAGCGGGTACATGGGAGAGACCCAGTACTTC
CDR3: CASSPRGTSGYMGETQYF

J: TRBJ1-1
V: TRBV12-3/TRBV12-4
size: -
D: -
DNA: TGTGCCAGCAGTTCATCCGGGGCGGGCACTGAAGCTTTCTTT
CDR3: CASSSSGAGTEAFF

J: TRBJ2-3
V: TRBV10-3
size: once
D: TRBD2
DNA: TGTGCCATCAGTGAGTCGAAGTCGACTAGCGGGCGCTCTAGCACAGATACGCAGTATTTT
CDR3: CAISESKSTSGRSSTDTQYF

J: TRBJ2-7
V: TRBV6-2/TRBV6-3
size: -
D: TRBD2
DNA: TGTGCCAGCAGTTCCTCACTAGCGGGATATGTTTCCGAGCAGTACTTC
CDR3: CASSSSLAGYVSEQYF

J: TRBJ2-5
V: TRBV9
size: -
D: TRBD2
DNA: TGTGCCAGCAGCGTAGCAGCGGGAGTGGCAGAGACCCAGTACTTC
CDR3: CASSVAAGVAETQYF

J: TRBJ2-2
V: TRBV19
size: few
D: -
DNA: TGTGCCAGTAGTACCCTCGGTTACGGGGAGCTGTTTTTT
CDR3: CASSTLGYGELFF

J: TRBJ2-7
V: TRBV14
size: -
D: TRBD1
DNA: TGTGCCAGCAGCCGGTTCTGTCTCCGGGACAGGGATATCTGCGAGCAGTACTTC
CDR3: CASSRFCLRDRDICEQYF

J: TRBJ1-5
V: TRBV4-1
size: -
D: -
DNA: TGCGCCAGCAGCCCTAGAGGCTATAGCAATCAGCCCCAGCATTTT
CDR3: CASSPRGYSNQPQHF

J: TRBJ2-4
V: TRBV3-1
size: few
D: -
DNA: TGTGCCAGCAGCCAAGAGACCCTAGCCAAAAACATTCAGTACTTC
CDR3: CASSQETLAKNIQYF

J: TRBJ2-5
V: TRBV15
size: once
D: -
DNA: TGTGCCACCAGCAGAGATCGGACATTGTACGGGCAGTACTTC
CDR3: CATSRDRTLYGQYF

J: TRBJ2-7
V: TRBV7-9
size: few
D: -
DNA: TGTGCCAGCAGCTCACGCGGACTCTACGAGCAGTACTTC
CDR3: CASSSRGLYEQYF

J: TRBJ2-2
V: TRBV19
size: few
D: -
DNA: TGTGCCAGTACCCCCCTTGGCCCCGGCACCGGGGAGCTGTTTTTT
CDR3: CASTPLGPGTGELFF

J: TRBJ1-3
V: TRBV7-8
size: once
D: -
DNA: TGTGCCAGCAGCTTAGCTTCTGCGGACTCTGGAAACACCATATATTTT
CDR3: CASSLASADSGNTIYF

J: TRBJ2-4
V: TRBV20-1
size: few
D: -
DNA: TGCAGTGCTCCTACAGCAGCCAAAAACATTCAGTACTTC
CDR3: CSAPTAAKNIQYF

J: TRBJ1-1
V: TRBV14
size: -
D: -
DNA: TGTGCCAGCAGCCAAGTTGGTCGGGTCTTTGAAGCTTTCTTT
CDR3: CASSQVGRVFEAFF

J: TRBJ1-1
V: TRBV5-1
size: few
D: -
DNA: TGCGCCAGCAGGGTGGATGCGGAAGCTTTCTTT
CDR3: CASRVDAEAFF

J: TRBJ2-7
V: TRBV3-1
size: -
D: TRBD1
DNA: TGTGCCAGCAGCCAAGATATCCAGAGGGGACGGACAGGGGGCTACGAGCAGTACTTC
CDR3: CASSQDIQRGRTGGYEQYF

J: TRBJ2-7
V: TRBV9
size: -
D: TRBD1
DNA: TGTGCCAGCAGCGCCCAACAGGGGCCGCGTTTCGAGCAGTACTTC
CDR3: CASSAQQGPRFEQYF

J: TRBJ1-2
V: TRBV2
size: -
D: TRBD1
DNA: TGTGTCAGCAGTGAACTTATAACAGGGGGCGGCGGCTACACCTTC
CDR3: CVSSELITGGGGYTF

J: TRBJ2-5
V: TRBV4-3
size: few
D: TRBD1
DNA: TGCGCCAGCAGCCAGTGGACAGGGCATCGAGAGACCCAGTACTTC
CDR3: CASSQWTGHRETQYF

J: TRBJ1-2
V: TRBV9
size: few
D: -
DNA: TGTGCCAGCAGCCCCGACGGGGGTAACTATGGCTACACCTTC
CDR3: CASSPDGGNYGYTF

J: TRBJ1-5
V: TRBV7-2
size: -
D: -
DNA: TGTGCCAGCAGCTTACGGGACGGTCAGCCCCAGCATTTT
CDR3: CASSLRDGQPQHF

J: TRBJ2-5
V: TRBV4-2
size: -
D: TRBD2
DNA: TGTGCCAGCAGCCAATTCAGACCGGGACTAGCGGACCAAGAGACCCAGTACTTC
CDR3: CASSQFRPGLADQETQYF

J: TRBJ1-1
V: TRBV29-1
size: few
D: -
DNA: TGCAGCGTTGAAAGGAGGTCCAGGGACGAAGGAGCTTTCTTT
CDR3: CSVERRSRDEGAFF

J: TRBJ1-4
V: TRBV10-3
size: -
D: TRBD1
DNA: TGTGCCAGCGCCCGGGACAGGGGAAATGAAAAACTGTTTTTT
CDR3: CASARDRGNEKLFF

J: TRBJ2-2
V: TRBV10-3
size: few
D: -
DNA: TGTGCCATCAGTGAGGGGACAACCGGGGAGCTGTTTTTT
CDR3: CAISEGTTGELFF

J: TRBJ2-3
V: TRBV29-1
size: few
D: -
DNA: TGCAGCGTTCAATCCGTGCTGGTTAGCACAGATACGCAGTATTTT
CDR3: CSVQSVLVSTDTQYF

J: TRBJ1-3
V: TRBV10-3
size: -
D: TRBD1
DNA: TGTGCCATCAGTGAAGGGGGACAGGGAAACACCATATATTTT
CDR3: CAISEGGQGNTIYF

J: TRBJ1-1
V: TRBV4-3
size: -
D: -
DNA: TGCGCCAGCAGCCAAGATGCGGGGGTAAACACTGAAGCTTTCTTT
CDR3: CASSQDAGVNTEAFF

J: TRBJ2-1
V: TRBV14
size: -
D: TRBD2
DNA: TGTGCCAGCAGCCCTAGGACTAGCGGGTACCTCAATGAGCAGTTCTTC
CDR3: CASSPRTSGYLNEQFF

J: TRBJ2-3
V: TRBV5-1
size: -
D: TRBD1
DNA: TGCGCCAGCAGCTTCCGGGACAGGAACACAGATACGCAGTATTTT
CDR3: CASSFRDRNTDTQYF

J: TRBJ2-3
V: TRBV20-1
size: -
D: -
DNA: TGCAGTGCTAGCCTCCTAGCCGATACGCAGTATTTT
CDR3: CSASLLADTQYF

J: TRBJ2-2
V: TRBV24-1
size: few
D: -
DNA: TGTGCCACCAGTGATGGATCATATACCGGGGAGCTGTTTTTT
CDR3: CATSDGSYTGELFF

J: TRBJ2-1
V: TRBV21-1
size: -
D: -
DNA: TGTGCCAGCAGCACCCGGACTAGCGGGAACAATGAGCAGTTCTTC
CDR3: CASSTRTSGNNEQFF